The rows below give T cell receptor beta chains drawn from one sample of a study of vaccination and CD4 T cells after COVID-19. TCRdb called the PCR reads again in MiXCR, with one record for every CDR3 protein. The sample records around 8,100 distinct CDR3 sequences, around 60% being singletons. Their antigens are not known. The sequenced material came from CD4+ T cells from blood, cultured in vitro. All receptors derive from a human donor who had recovered from COVID-19. CDR3s include the opening cysteine and the closing phenylalanine or tryptophan. Fields, in order: clone size, D gene, J gene, V gene, CDR3 DNA, CDR3 protein. D genes are given only for firm matches. Size values are once, few and many counts, or a class for expanded clones, and some rows have none.

few TRBD1 TRBJ1-1 TRBV11-3 TGTGCCAGCAGCCCCGGGACAGGGGGCATGAACACTGAAGCTTTCTTT CASSPGTGGMNTEAFF
NA TRBD1 TRBJ2-7 TRBV19 TGTGCCAGTAGGGGGACAGGGGGTCCCTACGAGCAGTACTTC CASRGTGGPYEQYF
few NA TRBJ2-1 TRBV21-1 TGTGCCAGCAGCAAATGGGGGAAACTAGCGTACTATGAGCAGTTCTTC CASSKWGKLAYYEQFF
NA NA TRBJ1-1 TRBV2 TGTGCCAGAAGTACCGATACGAACACTGAAGCTTTCTTT CARSTDTNTEAFF
few NA TRBJ2-5 TRBV7-9 TGTGCCAGCAGCTTAGCAGCGCACCAAGAGACCCAGTACTTC CASSLAAHQETQYF
NA TRBD1 TRBJ1-2 TRBV19 TGTGCCAGTACCCCGTCGGCAGGGGGTAACTATGGCTACACCTTC CASTPSAGGNYGYTF
NA NA TRBJ2-3 TRBV20-1 TGCAGTGCTAGAGATACAGGAGGGGGGCGAGGAGATACGCAGTATTTT CSARDTGGGRGDTQYF
once TRBD2 TRBJ2-5 TRBV5-1 TGCGCCAGCAGCCTGGGGGGGGTAGCCGAGACCCAGTACTTC CASSLGGVAETQYF
NA TRBD2 TRBJ2-2 TRBV5-1 TGCGCCAGCAGCTCCTCTACAGCGGGAGGGCCGAGCACCGGGGAGCTGTTTTTT CASSSSTAGGPSTGELFF
NA TRBD2 TRBJ2-7 TRBV5-6 TGTGCCAGCAGCTCGGTCGGGACTAGCTACGAGCAGTACTTC CASSSVGTSYEQYF
once TRBD2 TRBJ2-1 TRBV20-1 TGCAGTGCCCTTAAGGGGCTAGCGGGGGCCGGCGCCTACAATGAGCAGTTCTTC CSALKGLAGAGAYNEQFF
NA NA TRBJ1-1 TRBV7-2 TGTGCCAGCAGCTTCAGTAAGAACAAAAACACTGAAGCTTTCTTT CASSFSKNKNTEAFF
few TRBD2 TRBJ2-5 TRBV6-1 TGTGCCAGCAGGGCTCGCGGGAGGACCCAAGAGACCCAGTACTTC CASRARGRTQETQYF
few NA TRBJ1-1 TRBV27 TGTGCCAGCAGTTTCGTATCGGGGGGCGGACGAACGGGAACTGAAGCTTTCTTT CASSFVSGGGRTGTEAFF
NA NA TRBJ2-7 TRBV7-2 TGTGCCAGCAGCTTTCGAGGGTCCTACGAGCAGTACTTC CASSFRGSYEQYF
few NA TRBJ1-1 TRBV7-6 TGTGCCACCCAGAGGGGGGCCATGAACACTGAAGCTTTCTTT CATQRGAMNTEAFF
NA TRBD1 TRBJ2-5 TRBV7-2 TGTGCCAGCAGCTTAGCGGCCCAGGGGGCAGGGGAGACCCAGTACTTC CASSLAAQGAGETQYF
few TRBD1 TRBJ2-2 TRBV4-3 TGCGCCAGCAGCCTAAACACAGGGGGGACCGGGGAGCTGTTTTTT CASSLNTGGTGELFF
NA TRBD1 TRBJ1-2 TRBV28 TGTGCCAGCAGTTTGCCTCGACAGGGGGGGGGCTACACCTTC CASSLPRQGGGYTF
NA NA TRBJ2-1 TRBV19 TGTGCCACTATGAAGGGAACGATGGGCAATGAGCAGTTCTTC CATMKGTMGNEQFF
NA NA TRBJ1-3 TRBV20-1 TGCAGTGCAGACGATACAGGTCGTGGAAACACCATATATTTT CSADDTGRGNTIYF
medium-sized NA TRBJ2-1 TRBV11-2 TGTGCCAGCAGCTTCGACAGAGCGGATGAGCAGTTCTTC CASSFDRADEQFF
NA NA TRBJ1-2 TRBV9 TGTGCCAGCAGCCTTCGACTTGGGAGCCACTATGGCTACACCTTC CASSLRLGSHYGYTF
few NA TRBJ1-5 TRBV6-2/TRBV6-3 TGTGCCAGCAGCCGGGCACCGGACAGAAAGAATCAGCCCCAGCATTTT CASSRAPDRKNQPQHF
few TRBD2 TRBJ2-2 TRBV7-9 TGTGCCAGCAGCTCCTGGACTAGCGGGAGAATCACCGGGGAGCTGTTTTTT CASSSWTSGRITGELFF
NA NA TRBJ2-3 TRBV19 TGTGCCAGTAGTTCCGGGACCGCGAGCACAGATACGCAGTATTTT CASSSGTASTDTQYF
NA NA TRBJ2-7 TRBV7-6 TGTGCCAGCAGCTTATATGGTGGCAGGGAGTACGAGCAGTACTTC CASSLYGGREYEQYF
NA TRBD2 TRBJ2-2 TRBV7-2 TGTGCCAGCAGCTTCCCCCTAGCGGGAGTGCACACCGGGGAGCTGTTTTTT CASSFPLAGVHTGELFF
NA TRBD1 TRBJ1-2 TRBV18 TGTGCCAGCTCACCAGACAGGGTGGGTGGCTACACCTTC CASSPDRVGGYTF
once NA TRBJ2-1 TRBV20-1 TGCAGTCTCACCCAGCACAATGAGCAGTTCTTC CSLTQHNEQFF
few NA TRBJ1-3 TRBV7-8 TGTGCCAGCAGTCAAAGGGCCAGGGGCCTTGGAAACACCATATATTTT CASSQRARGLGNTIYF
NA NA TRBJ2-7 TRBV7-2 TGTGCCAGCAGCTTCGACCGCCGGGGGGAGCAGTACTTC CASSFDRRGEQYF
NA TRBD1 TRBJ1-1 TRBV24-1 TGTGCCACCAGTGATACCCCACAGGGGGCGAAACCTGAAGCTTTCTTT CATSDTPQGAKPEAFF
NA NA TRBJ2-7 TRBV28 TGTGCCAGCAGTTTACGGGCTACCTACGAGCAGTACTTC CASSLRATYEQYF
NA NA TRBJ2-7 TRBV27 TGTGCCAGCAGTTCATCAGGGGAGTTGTACGAGCAGTACTTC CASSSSGELYEQYF
NA NA TRBJ1-1 TRBV30 TGTGCCTGGAGTGGCGGCAGGGCCACTGAAGCTTTCTTT CAWSGGRATEAFF
NA NA TRBJ1-5 TRBV6-8 TGTGCCAGCAGTTTAGATTATAGCAATCAGCCCCAGCATTTT CASSLDYSNQPQHF
few NA TRBJ1-2 TRBV6-1 TGTGCCAGCTCCGGGGTGCCCTATGGCTACACCTTC CASSGVPYGYTF
few NA TRBJ1-1 TRBV20-1 TGCAGTGCTAGAAGGCAGGTGGTGAACACTGAAGCTTTCTTT CSARRQVVNTEAFF
few NA TRBJ1-2 TRBV6-2/TRBV6-3 TGTGCCAGCACAAAGGGGGGGGCCAATCGAGACTATGGCTACACCTTC CASTKGGANRDYGYTF
once TRBD1 TRBJ2-7 TRBV3-1 TGTGCCAGCAGCCACCTCAGACAGGGGGCGCGACTGTACTTC CASSHLRQGARLYF
once NA TRBJ1-3 TRBV19 TGTGCCAGTAGTAGGCGGGGGAACCCTGGAAACACCATATATTTT CASSRRGNPGNTIYF
NA NA TRBJ2-5 TRBV7-9 TGTGCCAGCAGCCCGACGTCGATAGGGGGGCAAGAGACCCAGTACTTC CASSPTSIGGQETQYF
few NA TRBJ1-4 TRBV15 TGTGCCACCAGCAGAGATTCGGGGGGACGTGAAAAACTGTTTTTT CATSRDSGGREKLFF
NA NA TRBJ2-2 TRBV7-3 TGTGCCAGCAGCTTTTCCCCCAGGATCGCGAACACCGGGGAGCTGTTTTTT CASSFSPRIANTGELFF
NA NA TRBJ1-3 TRBV7-8 TGTGCCAGCAGCACTGAAACGGGAAACACCATATATTTT CASSTETGNTIYF
NA NA TRBJ1-6 TRBV6-2/TRBV6-3 TGTGCCACCCGCTCACTCGACAGGATTAATTCACCCCTCCACTTT CATRSLDRINSPLHF
NA TRBD2 TRBJ2-1 TRBV20-1 TGCAGCCCTAGGGCAGCGGGGAGGTATAATGAGCAGTTCTTC CSPRAAGRYNEQFF
NA TRBD1 TRBJ1-1 TRBV7-2 TGTGCCAGCAGCATACAGGGGACGGGCACTGAAGCTTTCTTT CASSIQGTGTEAFF
NA TRBD2 TRBJ2-3 TRBV5-1 TGCGCCAGCAGCTCGGGACTAGCGGGAGTCACAGATACGCAGTATTTT CASSSGLAGVTDTQYF
NA NA TRBJ2-2 TRBV20-1 TGCAGTGTTGCCGACCGTGCCGGGGAGCTGTTTTTT CSVADRAGELFF
NA NA TRBJ1-3 TRBV7-8 TGTGCCAGCAGCTACCGACCGGGGGCGGTAGGAAACACCATATATTTT CASSYRPGAVGNTIYF
NA NA TRBJ1-6 TRBV28 TGTGCCAGCAGTTTGTGGGTCGTAGGGTCAAGTTCACCCCTCCACTTT CASSLWVVGSSSPLHF
NA NA TRBJ1-1 TRBV25-1 TGTGCCAGCAGTGAGGGCGGGGCGGACACTGAAGCTTTCTTT CASSEGGADTEAFF
NA NA TRBJ2-7 TRBV4-2 TGTGCCAGCAGCCAAGATTCCGGGGATTTAGAATCTTCCTACGAGCAGTACTTC CASSQDSGDLESSYEQYF
NA NA TRBJ1-1 TRBV19 TGTGCCAGTACCCCAAGCGTTAGGACTGAAGCTTTCTTT CASTPSVRTEAFF
NA NA TRBJ1-1 TRBV27 TGTGCCAGCAGTTTACGAATCCCGAACACTGAAGCTTTCTTT CASSLRIPNTEAFF
once NA TRBJ1-5 TRBV6-1 TGTGCCAGCAGACCTGCCGGGGGGAATCAGCCCCAGCATTTT CASRPAGGNQPQHF
NA NA TRBJ2-1 TRBV21-1 TGTGCCAGCAGCAAAGGGAACAATGAGCAGTTCTTC CASSKGNNEQFF